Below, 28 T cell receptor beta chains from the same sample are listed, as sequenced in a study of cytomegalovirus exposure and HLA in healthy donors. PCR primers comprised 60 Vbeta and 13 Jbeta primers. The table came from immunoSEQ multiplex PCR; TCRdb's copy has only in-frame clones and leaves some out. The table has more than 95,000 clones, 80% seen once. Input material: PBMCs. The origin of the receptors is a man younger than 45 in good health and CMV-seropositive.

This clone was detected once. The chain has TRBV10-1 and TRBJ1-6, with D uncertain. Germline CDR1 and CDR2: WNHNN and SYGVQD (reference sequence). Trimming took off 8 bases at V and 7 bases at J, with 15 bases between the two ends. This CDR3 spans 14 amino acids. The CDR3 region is CASGLGRANSPLHF. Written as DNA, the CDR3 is TGCGCCAGCGGGTTGGGGAGGGCGAATTCACCCCTCCACTTT.

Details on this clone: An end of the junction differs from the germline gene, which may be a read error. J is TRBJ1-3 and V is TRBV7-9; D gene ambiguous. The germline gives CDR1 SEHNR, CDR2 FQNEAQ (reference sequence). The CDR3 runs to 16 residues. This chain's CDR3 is CSSSLPRRSSGNTIYF. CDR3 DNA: TGTTCCAGCAGCTTACCCCGTCGGAGCTCTGGAAACACCATATATTTT.

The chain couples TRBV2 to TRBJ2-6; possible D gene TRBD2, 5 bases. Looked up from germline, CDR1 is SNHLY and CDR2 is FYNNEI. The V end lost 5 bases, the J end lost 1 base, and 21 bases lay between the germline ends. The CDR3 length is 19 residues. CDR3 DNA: TGTGCCAGCAGTCTTCGCCTCCTATCCCGGAGGTCTGGGGCCAACGTCCTGACTTTC. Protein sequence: CASSLRLLSRRSGANVLTF. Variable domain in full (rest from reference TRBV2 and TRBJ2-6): EPEVTQTPSHQVTQMGQEVILRCVPISNHLYFYWYRQILGQKVEFLVSFYNNEISEKSEIFDDQFSVERPDGSNFTLKIRSTKLEDSAMYFCASSLRLLSRRSGANVLTFGAGSRLTVL.

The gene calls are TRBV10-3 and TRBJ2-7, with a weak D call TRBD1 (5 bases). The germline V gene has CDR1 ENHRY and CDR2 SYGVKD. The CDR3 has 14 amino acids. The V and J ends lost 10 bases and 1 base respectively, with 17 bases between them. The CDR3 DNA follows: TGTGCCACCTCCCCTCCGAGACAGTCCTACGAGCAGTACTTC. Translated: CATSPPRQSYEQYF.

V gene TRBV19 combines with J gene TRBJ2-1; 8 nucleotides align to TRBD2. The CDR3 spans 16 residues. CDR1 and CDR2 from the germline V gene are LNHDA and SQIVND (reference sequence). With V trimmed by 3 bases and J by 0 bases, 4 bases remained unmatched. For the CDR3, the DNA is TGTGCCAGTAGTATGAGGAGCGGGGGCTCCTACAATGAGCAGTTCTTC. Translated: CASSMRSGGSYNEQFF.

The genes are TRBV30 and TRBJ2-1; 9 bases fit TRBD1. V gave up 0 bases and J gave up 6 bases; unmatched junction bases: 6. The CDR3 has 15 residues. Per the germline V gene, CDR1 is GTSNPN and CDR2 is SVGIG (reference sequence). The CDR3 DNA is TGTGCCTGGAGTGTATGGGACAGGGCCGTCAATGAGCAGTTCTTC. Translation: CAWSVWDRAVNEQFF.

In DNA form, the CDR3 reads TGTGCCAGCAGCACGACAGGGACCTTCACAGATACGCAGTATTTT. It translates to CASSTTGTFTDTQYF. The chain uses TRBV27 and TRBJ2-3, with TRBD1 identical over 7 bases. Per the germline V gene, CDR1 is MNHEY and CDR2 is SMNVEV (reference sequence). Trimming removed 6 bases from V and 2 bases from J; junction bases left unmatched: 8. The CDR3 has 15 residues.

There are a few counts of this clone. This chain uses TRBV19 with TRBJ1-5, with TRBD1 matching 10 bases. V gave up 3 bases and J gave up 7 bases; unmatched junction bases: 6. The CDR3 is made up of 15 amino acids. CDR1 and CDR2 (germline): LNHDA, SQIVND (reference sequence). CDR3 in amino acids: CASSIRTGGGQPQHF. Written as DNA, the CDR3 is TGTGCCAGTAGTATTCGGACAGGGGGAGGCCAGCCCCAGCATTTT.

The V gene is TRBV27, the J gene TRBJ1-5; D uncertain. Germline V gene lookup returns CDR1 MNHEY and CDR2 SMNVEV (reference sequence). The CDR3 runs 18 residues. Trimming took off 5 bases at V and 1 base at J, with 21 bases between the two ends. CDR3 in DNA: TGTGCCAGCAGTCGACTCGGGCCTGCGGGAGGCAGCAATCAGCCCCAGCATTTT. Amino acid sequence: CASSRLGPAGGSNQPQHF.

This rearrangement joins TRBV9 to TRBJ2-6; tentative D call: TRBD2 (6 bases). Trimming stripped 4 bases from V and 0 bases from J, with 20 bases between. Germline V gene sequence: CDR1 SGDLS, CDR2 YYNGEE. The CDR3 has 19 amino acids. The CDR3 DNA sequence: TGTGCCAGCAGCCCGAGGAGGGGCAGCCTCAGCTCTGGGGCCAACGTCCTGACTTTC. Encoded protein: CASSPRRGSLSSGANVLTF.

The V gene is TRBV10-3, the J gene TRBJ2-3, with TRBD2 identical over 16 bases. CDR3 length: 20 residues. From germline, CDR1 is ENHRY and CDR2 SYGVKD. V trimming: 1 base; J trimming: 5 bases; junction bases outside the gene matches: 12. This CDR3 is CAISEYVTGTSGGAQDTQYF. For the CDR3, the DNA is TGTGCCATCAGTGAGTACGTAACCGGGACTAGCGGGGGGGCGCAAGATACGCAGTATTTT.

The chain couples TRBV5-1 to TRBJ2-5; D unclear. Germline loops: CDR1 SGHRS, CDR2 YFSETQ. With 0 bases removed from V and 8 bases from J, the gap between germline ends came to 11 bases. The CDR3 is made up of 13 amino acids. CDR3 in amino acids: CASSLDDSLTQYF. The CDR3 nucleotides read TGCGCCAGCAGCTTGGATGATAGCTTAACCCAGTACTTC. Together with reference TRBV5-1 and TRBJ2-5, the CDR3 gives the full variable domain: KAGVTQTPRYLIKTRGQQVTLSCSPISGHRSVSWYQQTPGQGLQFLFEYFSETQRNKGNFPGRFSGRQFSNSRSEMNVSTLELGDSALYLCASSLDDSLTQYFGPGTRLLVL.

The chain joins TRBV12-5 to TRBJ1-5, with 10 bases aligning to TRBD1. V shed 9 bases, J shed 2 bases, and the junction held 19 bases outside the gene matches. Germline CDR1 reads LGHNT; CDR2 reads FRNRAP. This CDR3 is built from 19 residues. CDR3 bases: TGTGCTAGCCAATTAGACAGGGGGCGATATTTCAGACGCAATCAGCCCCAGCATTTT. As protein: CASQLDRGRYFRRNQPQHF.

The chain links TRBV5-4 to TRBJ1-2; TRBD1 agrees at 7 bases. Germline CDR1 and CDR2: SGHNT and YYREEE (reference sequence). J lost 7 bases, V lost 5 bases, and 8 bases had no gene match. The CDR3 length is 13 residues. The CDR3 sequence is CASSQTGVGGYTF. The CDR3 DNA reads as TGTGCCAGCAGTCAAACAGGGGTTGGTGGCTACACCTTC.

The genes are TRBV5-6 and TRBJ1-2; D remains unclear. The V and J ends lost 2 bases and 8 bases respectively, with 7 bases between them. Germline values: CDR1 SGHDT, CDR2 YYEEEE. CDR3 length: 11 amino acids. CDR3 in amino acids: CASSFERGYTF. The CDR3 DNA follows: TGTGCCAGCAGCTTCGAGAGGGGCTACACCTTC.

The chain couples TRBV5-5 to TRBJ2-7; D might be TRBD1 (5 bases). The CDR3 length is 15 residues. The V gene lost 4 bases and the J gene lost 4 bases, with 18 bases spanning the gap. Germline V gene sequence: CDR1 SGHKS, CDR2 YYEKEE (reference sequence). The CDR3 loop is CASSMGQGWVYEQYF. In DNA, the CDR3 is TGTGCCAGCAGCATGGGGCAGGGATGGGTATACGAGCAGTACTTC.

The CDR3 bases are TGTGCCAGCAGTGACGTGGGCTACGAGCAGTACTTC. Its protein is CASSDVGYEQYF. The chain combines TRBV6-1 with TRBJ2-5; D is unresolved. The J call may not be correct, given that the DNA end is closer to TRBJ2-7. CDR1 and CDR2 (germline): MNHNS, SASEGT. The CDR3 is made up of 12 amino acids.

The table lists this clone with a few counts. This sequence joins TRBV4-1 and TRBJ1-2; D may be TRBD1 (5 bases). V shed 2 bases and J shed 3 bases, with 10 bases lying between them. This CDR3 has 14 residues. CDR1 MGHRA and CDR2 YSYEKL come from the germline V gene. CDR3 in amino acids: CASSQPRQYYGYTF. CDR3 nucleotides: TGCGCCAGCAGCCAACCCAGACAGTACTATGGCTACACCTTC.

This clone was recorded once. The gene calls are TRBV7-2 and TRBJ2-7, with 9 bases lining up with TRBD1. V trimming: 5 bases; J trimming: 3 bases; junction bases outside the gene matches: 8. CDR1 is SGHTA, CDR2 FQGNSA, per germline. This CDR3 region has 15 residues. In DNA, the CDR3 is TGTGCCAGCAGCCCGGGACAGGGAATGATCTACGAGCAGTACTTC. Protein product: CASSPGQGMIYEQYF.

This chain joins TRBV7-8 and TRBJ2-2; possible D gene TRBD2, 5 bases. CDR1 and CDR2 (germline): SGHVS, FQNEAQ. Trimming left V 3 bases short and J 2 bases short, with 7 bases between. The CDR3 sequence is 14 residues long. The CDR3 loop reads CASSLRANTGELFF. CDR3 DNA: TGTGCCAGCAGCTTGCGGGCCAACACCGGGGAGCTGTTTTTT.

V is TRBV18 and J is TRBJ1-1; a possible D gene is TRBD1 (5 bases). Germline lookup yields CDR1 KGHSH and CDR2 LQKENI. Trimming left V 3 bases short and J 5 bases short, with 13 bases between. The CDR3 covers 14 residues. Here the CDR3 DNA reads TGTGCCAGCTCACCGACCCAGGGTGGAACTGAAGCTTTCTTT. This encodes CASSPTQGGTEAFF. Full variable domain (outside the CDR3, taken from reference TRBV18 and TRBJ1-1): NAGVMQNPRHLVRRRGQEARLRCSPMKGHSHVYWYRQLPEEGLKFMVYLQKENIIDESGMPKERFSAEFPKEGPSILRIQQVVRGDSAAYFCASSPTQGGTEAFFGQGTRLTVV.

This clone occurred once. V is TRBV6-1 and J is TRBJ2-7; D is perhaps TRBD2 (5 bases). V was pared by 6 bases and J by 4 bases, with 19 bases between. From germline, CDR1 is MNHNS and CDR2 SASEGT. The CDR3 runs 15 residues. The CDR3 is CASSLRGELNYEQYF. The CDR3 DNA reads TGTGCCAGCAGCTTACGTGGGGAGCTAAATTACGAGCAGTACTTC.

The CDR3 reads CASGFGQSYGYTF. In DNA, the CDR3 is TGTGCTAGTGGTTTTGGGCAGTCCTATGGCTACACCTTC. The chain employs TRBV12-5 and TRBJ1-2; no reliable D call. The CDR3 has 13 amino acids. Trimming took 3 bases from V and 4 from J, leaving 9 bases between them. From germline, CDR1 is LGHNT and CDR2 FRNRAP.

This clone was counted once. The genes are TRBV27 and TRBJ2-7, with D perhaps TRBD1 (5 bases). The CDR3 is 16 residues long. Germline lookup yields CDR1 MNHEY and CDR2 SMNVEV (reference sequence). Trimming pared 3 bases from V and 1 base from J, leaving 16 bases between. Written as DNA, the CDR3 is TGTGCCAGCAGTTTCAGGTGGCAGGGTGGGTCCTACGAGCAGTACTTC. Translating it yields CASSFRWQGGSYEQYF.

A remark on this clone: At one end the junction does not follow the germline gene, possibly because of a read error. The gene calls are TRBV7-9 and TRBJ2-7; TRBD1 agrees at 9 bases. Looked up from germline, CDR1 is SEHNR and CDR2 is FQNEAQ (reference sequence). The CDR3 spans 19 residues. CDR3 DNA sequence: TGTTCCAGCAGCCGAATAGGGGGACCGTGGGACAGGGCGACCTACGAGCAGTACTTC. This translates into CSSSRIGGPWDRATYEQYF.

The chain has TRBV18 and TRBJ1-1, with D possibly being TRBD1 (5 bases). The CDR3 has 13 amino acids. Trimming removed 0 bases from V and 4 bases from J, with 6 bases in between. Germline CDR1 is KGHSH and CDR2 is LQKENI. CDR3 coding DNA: TGTGCCAGCTCACCACCGACAGTCACTGAAGCTTTCTTT. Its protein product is CASSPPTVTEAFF.

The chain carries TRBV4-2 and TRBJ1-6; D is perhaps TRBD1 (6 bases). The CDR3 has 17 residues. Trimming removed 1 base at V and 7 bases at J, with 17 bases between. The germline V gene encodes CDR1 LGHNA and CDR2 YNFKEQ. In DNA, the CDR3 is TGTGCCAGCAGCCAAGCAGGGGCCTCGCAGGCAAATTCACCCCTCCACTTT. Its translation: CASSQAGASQANSPLHF.

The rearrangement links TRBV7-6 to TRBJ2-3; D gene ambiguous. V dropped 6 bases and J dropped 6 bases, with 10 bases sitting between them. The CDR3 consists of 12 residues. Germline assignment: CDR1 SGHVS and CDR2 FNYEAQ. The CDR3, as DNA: TGTGCCAGCAGGGGCGCCGCGGATACGCAGTATTTT. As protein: CASRGAADTQYF.